This entry lists 5 T cell receptor beta chains sequenced from one sample in a study of cytomegalovirus exposure and HLA in healthy donors. 13 Jbeta primers and 60 Vbeta primers were used for the PCR. TCRdb keeps only in-frame clones here, not all; method: immunoSEQ multiplex PCR. The profile covers around 180,000 clones, with 65% to 85% appearing a single time and 6% taken by the ten largest. Sequenced material: PBMCs. Receptor source: a woman aged 25 to 39 in good health and CMV-seropositive.

The rearrangement uses TRBV5-6 and TRBJ2-7; 8 positions match TRBD1. Germline CDR1 and CDR2: SGHDT and YYEEEE. CDR3 size: 14 residues. V was pared by 2 bases and J by 1 base, with 2 bases of the junction left unmatched. CDR3 in DNA: TGTGCCAGCAGCTTCCGGGACAGGTCCTACGAGCAGTACTTC. This translates into CASSFRDRSYEQYF.

The gene calls are TRBV6-1 and TRBJ2-5, with D tentatively TRBD2 (7 bases). The end of the DNA is better explained by TRBJ2-7, so the J call may be wrong. This CDR3 comprises 13 residues. Looked up from germline, CDR1 is MNHNS and CDR2 is SASEGT. The CDR3 protein is CASAKGGIYEQYF. In DNA form, the CDR3 reads TGTGCCAGCGCAAAGGGGGGGATCTACGAGCAGTACTTC.

The chain uses TRBV2 and TRBJ2-3; no reliable D call. Per the germline V gene, CDR1 is SNHLY and CDR2 is FYNNEI. The length of the CDR3 is 12 residues. The V end was cut by 6 bases, the J end by 4 bases, with 8 bases between. The CDR3 region is CASSPSPDTQYF. The CDR3 DNA reads TGTGCCAGCAGCCCTTCCCCAGATACGCAGTATTTT.

This clone has a single count. This chain uses TRBV6-5 with TRBJ2-7; D uncertain. Trimming shortened V by 3 bases and J by 2 bases, and 5 bases separated the two germline ends. Germline assignment: CDR1 MNHEY and CDR2 SVGAGI. CDR3 size: 12 residues. The DNA of the CDR3 is TGTGCCAGCAGTTATTCCACCTACGAGCAGTACTTC. This gives the protein CASSYSTYEQYF.

The chain is built from TRBV9 and TRBJ2-2, with 8 bases that match TRBD2. Germline lookup yields CDR1 SGDLS and CDR2 YYNGEE. V shed 0 bases, J shed 7 bases, and the junction held 8 bases outside the gene matches. The CDR3 covers 16 residues. CDR3 bases: TGTGCCAGCAGCGTAGCCGCTACCGGGGGGGACGGGGAGCTGTTTTTT. It translates to CASSVAATGGDGELFF.